The 18 T cell receptor beta chains reported below all come from one sample, sequenced in a study of T cells in women clearing cervical HPV infection. Profiled with immunoSEQ multiplex PCR; TCRdb holds only in-frame clones, not every one. The sample has tens of thousands of clones. The sequenced material came from blood buffy coat. These receptors were collected from a woman between 18 and 75 years old with a cervical HPV16 infection that either progressed to CIN3+ or cleared (not recorded which).

Details on this clone: The read finishes 3 residues shy of the CDR3 end, and the germline J gene is used to complete it. The chain carries TRBV6-4 and TRBJ2-3, with 12 positions matching TRBD2. V shed 4 bases, J shed 4 bases, and the junction held 3 bases outside the gene matches. The CDR3 has 15 residues. The germline CDR1 and CDR2 sequences are MRHNA and SNTAGT. CDR3 region: CASSATSGGSDTQYF. Incomplete CDR3 DNA: TGTGCCAGCAGTGCGACTAGCGGGGGATCAGATACG.

Of note for this clone: The sequence runs out 3 residues before the end of the CDR3; the remainder is reconstructed from the germline J gene. The V gene is TRBV20-1, the J gene TRBJ1-4, with D possibly being TRBD1 (5 bases). This CDR3 has 14 residues. With 1 base removed from V and 7 bases from J, the gap between germline ends came to 13 bases. CDR1 and CDR2 (germline): DFQATT, SNEGSKA (reference sequence). The chain's CDR3 is CSARGGGQGEKLFF. The CDR3 bases that were read are TGCAGTGCTAGAGGAGGTGGGCAGGGTGAAAAA.

Remarks on this clone: The read halts 3 residues ahead of the CDR3 end, with the missing end drawn from the germline J gene. V usage is TRBV11-2 and J usage is TRBJ1-4; D may be TRBD1 (5 bases). The germline gives CDR1 SGHAT, CDR2 FQNNGV. The length of the CDR3 is 15 residues. The sequenced part of the CDR3 DNA is TGTGCCAGCAGCTTAGGCCAGGGCTATAATTCACCA. It encodes CASSLGQGYNSP. The whole CDR3 region reads CASSLGQGYNSPLFF.

About this clone itself: Sequencing ends 3 residues short of the CDR3 end; the germline J gene provides the rest. The chain has TRBV6-4 and TRBJ2-3, with D maybe TRBD1 (5 bases). V was shortened by 0 bases and J by 4 bases, with 11 bases between the two germline ends. Germline V CDR1 and CDR2: MRHNA, SNTAGT. The CDR3 has 15 amino acids. The part of the CDR3 DNA that was read is TGTGCCAGCAGTGACTCGAACCAGGGATCAGATACG. This sequence encodes CASSDSNQGSDT. The complete CDR3 sequence is CASSDSNQGSDTQYF.

The part of the CDR3 DNA that was read is TGTGCCAGCAGAGCAGGGACAGACCAAGAGACC. Its translation is CASRAGTDQET. The full-length CDR3 reads as CASRAGTDQETQYF. This chain joins TRBV2 and TRBJ2-5, with 7 bases aligning to TRBD1. The read finishes 3 residues shy of the CDR3 end, and the germline J gene is used to complete it. CDR3 size: 14 residues. The junction had 4 bases not matched to a gene; V was cut back by 6 bases and J by 0 bases. Germline CDR1 reads SNHLY; CDR2 reads FYNNEI.

Comment on this clone: The read falls 3 residues short of the CDR3 end, and the missing part is taken from the germline J gene. V gene TRBV20-1 combines with J gene TRBJ1-2; TRBD1 is a possible D gene (5 bases). Trimming removed 3 bases from V and 4 bases from J, with 18 bases in between. Germline CDR1 reads DFQATT; CDR2 reads SNEGSKA (reference sequence). This CDR3 has 15 amino acids. CDR3 bases read: TGCAGTGCTAGCCTGGGGGGAGCCCGTACCTATGGC. It yields the protein CSASLGGARTYG. The full CDR3 protein is CSASLGGARTYGYTF.

With respect to this clone: Coverage ceases 3 residues before the CDR3 finishes, and the germline J gene fills in the end. The genes are TRBV19 and TRBJ2-2; possible D gene TRBD1, 6 bases. Trimming cost V 3 bases and J 6 bases, with 11 bases left between them. Germline V gives CDR1 LNHDA, CDR2 SQIVND (reference sequence). This CDR3 comprises 14 residues. CDR3 in amino acids: CASSIAGAAGELFF. Partial CDR3 DNA: TGTGCCAGTAGTATCGCAGGGGCCGCCGGGGAG.

Partial CDR3 DNA: TGTGCCAGCAGCCAGACAGGCCCCCTGAACTATGGC. Translation gives CASSQTGPLNYG. The whole CDR3 region reads CASSQTGPLNYGYTF. The chain has TRBV7-9 and TRBJ1-2; TRBD1 is a possible D gene (6 bases). The sequence runs out 3 residues before the end of the CDR3; the remainder is reconstructed from the germline J gene. Germline V gives CDR1 SEHNR, CDR2 FQNEAQ (reference sequence). Trimming took 5 bases from V and 2 from J, leaving 15 bases between them. The CDR3 runs 15 residues. The full variable domain, its missing parts supplied by reference TRBV7-9 and TRBJ1-2, is DTGVSQNPRHKITKRGQNVTFRCDPISEHNRLYWYRQTLGQGPEFLTYFQNEAQLEKSRLLSDRFSAERPKGSFSTLEIQRTEQGDSAMYLCASSQTGPLNYGYTFGSGTRLTVV.

As concerns this clone: The observed sequence ends 3 residues before the CDR3 terminus, with the missing tail filled in from the germline J gene. This chain joins TRBV19 and TRBJ1-2, with 9 bases lining up with TRBD1. With V trimmed by 5 bases and J by 4 bases, 8 bases remained unmatched. This CDR3 has 15 amino acids. The germline CDR1 and CDR2 sequences are LNHDA and SQIVND (reference sequence). The chain's CDR3 is CASSLTGTGFYGYTF. The part of the CDR3 DNA that was read is TGTGCCAGTAGTCTCACCGGGACAGGGTTCTATGGC. Supplemented by reference TRBV19 and TRBJ1-2, the full variable domain reads DGGITQSPKYLFRKEGQNVTLSCEQNLNHDAMYWYRQDPGQGLRLIYYSQIVNDFQKGDIAEGYSVSREKKESFPLTVTSAQKNPTAFYLCASSLTGTGFYGYTFGSGTRLTVV.

A remark on this clone: Sequencing ends 3 residues short of the CDR3 end; the germline J gene provides the rest. J is TRBJ1-4 and V is TRBV20-1; D possibly corresponds to TRBD1 (5 bases). The CDR3 contains 15 residues. Per the germline V gene, CDR1 is DFQATT and CDR2 is SNEGSKA (reference sequence). The CDR3 loop is CSASQGLSYNSPLFF. CDR3 bases read: TGCAGTGCTAGCCAGGGTCTCTCCTATAATTCACCA.

Concerning this clone itself: The CDR3 end falls 3 residues outside the read, so it is completed with the germline J gene. V usage is TRBV19 and J usage is TRBJ2-1, with 10 positions matching TRBD1. CDR1 and CDR2 (germline): LNHDA, SQIVND (reference sequence). The CDR3 spans 16 residues. Trimming cost V 5 bases and J 6 bases; bases outside gene matches: 10. The sequenced part of the CDR3 DNA is TGTGCCAGTAGTCACGCTCCGGGACAGGGGCGCAATGAG. Protein sequence: CASSHAPGQGRNE. From start to end, the CDR3 is CASSHAPGQGRNEQFF.

This CDR3 is CASSLGGSRVETQYF. The DNA read from the CDR3 is TGTGCCAGCAGCTTAGGGGGCAGCAGGGTTGAGACC. The V call is TRBV7-6, the J call TRBJ2-5, with D possibly TRBD1 on 5 matching bases. The DNA ends 3 residues before the CDR3 does, and the rest of the CDR3 is filled in from the germline J gene. Trimming pared 1 base from V and 5 bases from J, leaving 14 bases between. The CDR3 is 15 residues long. Germline CDR1 SGHVS, CDR2 FNYEAQ.

About this clone: The CDR3 goes on 3 residues after the read ends, and that part is filled in from the germline J gene. The chain couples TRBV7-2 to TRBJ2-5; weak D call: TRBD1 (5 bases). CDR3 length equals 15 residues. The germline V and J ends were trimmed by 3 bases and 5 bases, with 16 bases remaining between them. Germline V gene sequence: CDR1 SGHTA, CDR2 FQGNSA. The CDR3 spells CASSFGGQLGETQYF. The sequenced part of the CDR3 DNA is TGTGCCAGCAGCTTCGGCGGACAACTGGGGGAGACC.

Details on this clone: The CDR3 is cut off 3 residues early in the read; its end comes from the germline J gene. The chain carries TRBV7-2 and TRBJ2-7, with TRBD2 matching over 10 bases. The CDR3 length is 13 residues. The J segment lost 6 bases and the V segment lost 6 bases, leaving 5 bases of the junction unmatched. Germline loops: CDR1 SGHTA, CDR2 FQGNSA. The part of the CDR3 DNA that was read is TGTGCCAGCAGTATTCTAGCGGGGGCCGAG. Protein: CASSILAGAE. The CDR3, in full, reads CASSILAGAEQYF.

As for this clone: The CDR3 end falls 3 residues outside the read, so it is completed with the germline J gene. The V call is TRBV20-1, the J call TRBJ2-2, with 8 bases lining up with TRBD1. This CDR3 spans 13 amino acids. In germline, CDR1 is DFQATT, CDR2 SNEGSKA (reference sequence). V was pared by 3 bases and J by 7 bases, with 4 bases of the junction left unmatched. The CDR3 loop reads CSARTGDDGELFF. The CDR3 bases that were read are TGCAGTGCTAGGACAGGGGACGACGGGGAG.

With respect to this clone: Sequencing ends 3 residues short of the CDR3 end; the germline J gene provides the rest. The genes are TRBV6-2 or TRBV6-3 and TRBJ2-3, with 10 bases aligning to TRBD2. The CDR3 is made up of 16 amino acids. Germline lookup yields CDR1 MNHEY and CDR2 SVGEGT. The CDR3 spells CASSYPQRGGGETQYF. Incomplete CDR3 DNA: TGTGCCAGCAGTTACCCTCAGCGGGGGGGTGGTGAGACG.

Of note for this clone: The read terminates 3 residues before the CDR3 end, so the remaining end is supplied by the germline J gene. J is TRBJ2-5 and V is TRBV6-2 or TRBV6-3, with TRBD2 matching over 15 bases. CDR3 length: 16 residues. Germline CDR1 and CDR2: MNHEY and SVGEGT. V shed 6 bases, J shed 2 bases, and the junction held 4 bases outside the gene matches. CDR3 DNA (partial): TGTGCCAGCAGCCGGACTAGCGGGGGGGTACAAGAGACC. Its protein product is CASSRTSGGVQET. In full, the CDR3 is CASSRTSGGVQETQYF.

Remarks on this clone: The CDR3 goes on 3 residues after the read ends, and that part is filled in from the germline J gene. The chain employs TRBV12-3 or TRBV12-4 and TRBJ1-1; 7 bases map to TRBD1. Trimming cost V 6 bases and J 3 bases; bases outside gene matches: 7. The CDR3 contains 14 residues. This CDR3 reads CASSPQGMDTEAFF. Partial CDR3 DNA: TGTGCCAGCAGCCCACAGGGGATGGACACTGAA.